This TCR beta chain derives from a study of blood T cell repertoires in COVID-19. About the research overall: Sources were T cells, B-cell-depleted T cells, or PBMCs; the material itself was cDNA or gDNA.

Clones were sequenced by immunoSEQ multiplex PCR, and TCRdb holds only the in-frame ones, with some missing. Of roughly 330,000 clones in the sample, 70% to 90% were seen once. This CDR3 is 18 amino acids long. The trim removed 3 bases at V and 4 bases at J, leaving 8 bases unmatched. Germline V gene lookup returns CDR1 SGDLS and CDR2 YYNGEE. Donors were grouped by their self-reported clinical history. Sample: PBMCs or T cells enriched from blood (not recorded which). The chain has TRBV9 and TRBJ2-2, with TRBD2 identical over 14 bases. The clonotype comes from a woman in her twenties or thirties who had recovered from COVID-19. Here the CDR3 reads CASSEGTSGGGITGELFF. DNA of the CDR3: TGTGCCAGCAGCGAGGGGACTAGCGGGGGCGGAATCACCGGGGAGCTGTTTTTT.